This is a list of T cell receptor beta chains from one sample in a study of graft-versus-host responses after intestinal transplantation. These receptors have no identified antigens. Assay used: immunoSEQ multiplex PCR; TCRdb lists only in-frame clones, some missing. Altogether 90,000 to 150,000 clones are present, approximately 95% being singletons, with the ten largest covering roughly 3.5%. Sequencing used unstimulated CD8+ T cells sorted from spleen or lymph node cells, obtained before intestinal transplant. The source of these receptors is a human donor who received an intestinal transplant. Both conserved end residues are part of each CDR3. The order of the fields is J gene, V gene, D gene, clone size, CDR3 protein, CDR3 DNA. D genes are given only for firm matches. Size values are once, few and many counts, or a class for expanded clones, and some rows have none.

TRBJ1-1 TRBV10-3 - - CAISESQGYMNTEAFF TGTGCCATCAGTGAGTCCCAGGGGTACATGAACACTGAAGCTTTCTTT
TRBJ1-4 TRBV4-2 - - CASSPLPAGPEEKLFF TGTGCCAGCAGCCCCCTACCGGCAGGTCCGGAGGAAAAACTGTTTTTT
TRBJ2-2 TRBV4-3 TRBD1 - CASSQVFRFTRDRENTGELFF TGCGCCAGCAGCCAAGTATTTAGGTTCACGCGGGACAGGGAGAACACCGGGGAGCTGTTTTTT
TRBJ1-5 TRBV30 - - CAWSVGGDQPQHF TGTGCCTGGAGTGTCGGGGGGGATCAGCCCCAGCATTTT
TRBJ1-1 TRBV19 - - CASSIADFFTEAFF TGTGCCAGTAGTATAGCGGATTTTTTCACTGAAGCTTTCTTT
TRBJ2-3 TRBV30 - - CAWSVQGSSTDTQYF TGTGCCTGGAGTGTACAGGGTTCTAGCACAGATACGCAGTATTTT
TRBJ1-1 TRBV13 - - CASSLGPRPDMNTEAFF TGTGCCAGCAGCCTAGGGCCCCGTCCGGACATGAACACTGAAGCTTTCTTT
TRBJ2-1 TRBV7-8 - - CASSPRRDEQFF TGTGCCAGCAGCCCCAGGCGCGATGAGCAGTTCTTC
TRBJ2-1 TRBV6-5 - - CASSYGAAWNEQFF TGTGCCAGCAGTTACGGGGCAGCCTGGAATGAGCAGTTCTTC
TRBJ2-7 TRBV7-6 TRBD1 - CASTLGTDSYEQYF TGTGCCAGCACCCTGGGGACAGACTCCTACGAGCAGTACTTC
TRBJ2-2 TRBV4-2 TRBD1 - CASSQEGQANTGELFF TGTGCCAGCAGCCAAGAGGGACAGGCGAACACCGGGGAGCTGTTTTTT
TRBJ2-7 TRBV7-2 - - CASSSLVIEQYF TGTGCCAGCAGCTCCTTGGTGATCGAGCAGTACTTC
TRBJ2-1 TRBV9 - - CASSVGNRVDDEQFF TGTGCCAGCAGCGTAGGGAACAGGGTTGATGATGAGCAGTTCTTC
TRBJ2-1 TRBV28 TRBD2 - CAVTTSGRVTYNEQFF TGTGCCGTAACGACTAGCGGGAGAGTAACCTACAATGAGCAGTTCTTC
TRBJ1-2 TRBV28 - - CASSVYGLVGGYTF TGTGCCAGCAGTGTGTACGGGTTGGTCGGGGGCTACACCTTC
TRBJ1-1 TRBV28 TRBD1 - CASSLMVQGAVAEAFF TGTGCCAGCAGTTTGATGGTCCAGGGGGCCGTGGCTGAAGCTTTCTTT
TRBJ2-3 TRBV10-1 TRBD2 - CASSESGTSDTDTQYF TGCGCCAGCAGTGAGTCCGGGACTAGCGACACAGATACGCAGTATTTT
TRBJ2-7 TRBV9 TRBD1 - CASSVGDRGYEQYF TGTGCCAGCAGCGTAGGGGACAGGGGATACGAGCAGTACTTC
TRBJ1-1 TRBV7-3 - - CASSSTGMNTEAFF TGTGCCAGCAGCTCGACAGGTATGAACACTGAAGCTTTCTTT
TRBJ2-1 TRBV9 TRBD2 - CASSGSIGTSGDYNEQFF TGTGCCAGCAGCGGATCAATTGGGACTAGCGGGGACTACAATGAGCAGTTCTTC
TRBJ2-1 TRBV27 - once CASSLGLLNEQFF TGTGCCAGCAGTCTCGGACTGCTCAATGAGCAGTTCTTC
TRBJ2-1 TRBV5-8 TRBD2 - CASSSRIPGTSGYGQFF TGTGCCAGCAGCTCCCGTATTCCTGGGACTAGCGGGTATGGGCAGTTCTTC
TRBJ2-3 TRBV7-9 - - CASSLGTANTDTQYF TGTGCCAGCAGCTTAGGGACAGCCAACACAGATACGCAGTATTTT
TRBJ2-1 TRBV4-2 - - CASSPQKEREQFF TGTGCCAGCAGCCCGCAAAAGGAGCGGGAGCAGTTCTTC
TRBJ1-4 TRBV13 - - CASSSRAQATNEKLFF TGTGCCAGCAGCTCCCGAGCCCAGGCAACTAATGAAAAACTGTTTTTT